This T cell receptor (beta chain) was recovered during a study of T cells in pancreatic ductal adenocarcinoma (dated 2017 in TCRdb). Broadly, across the study: Surgically resected pancreatic ductal adenocarcinoma specimens were analyzed for the quantity, spatial distribution, and characteristics of both suppressive cells and tumor-infiltrating CD8+ T cells, an effort aimed at clarifying the adaptive T-cell response occurring naturally.

Per the germline V gene, SQVTM is the CDR1 and ANQGSEA is the CDR2. The cysteine opens and the phenylalanine closes a CDR3 of 14 amino acids. The only DNA kept is the CDR3, 42 bases in frame from the first base. V lost 1 base and J lost 8 bases, and the count of bases not matched to a germline gene is 4. TCR beta CDR3 regions were amplified from genomic DNA using the immunoSEQ hsTCRB kit. An Illumina HiSeq system was used for high-throughput TRB CDR3 sequencing. Turning to the authors' computational methods: The immunoSEQ software was used to analyze sequencing reads, and nonproductive sequences containing premature stops or frame-shifts were removed. Clonality of the repertoire was calculated as one minus Shannon entropy normalized by log2 of the number of unique productive sequences. The immuneACCESS repertoire file appears here via TCRdb, limited to in-frame rearrangements. These files lack a portion of the clones; in checked studies, under half of the deficit traces to unresolved V genes, and the cause of the others is not known. D and trimming come from the DNA, and the V and J calls and clone size come from that table. Present in this sample are over 100,000 clones, over 90% of which were seen just once. In total, the top ten clones hold roughly 3.1% of the sample.

The investigation overall reported the following: More total productive templates and about 8-fold more unique clonotypes were found in blood samples than in tumor samples. Tumor versus blood clonality comparisons may be biased because tumors are enriched in CD45RO+ effector rather than naive T cells, biasing toward lower diversity. Since most pancreatic cancer patients present with inoperable disease, the resected cohort was skewed toward the minority of patients who had early-stage disease. T-cell clonality showed no significant difference between tumor and blood, with a mean clonality of about 0.112 in tumors and about 0.07 in blood.

Selected pancreatic ductal adenocarcinoma patients had undergone surgery without neoadjuvant therapy. Peripheral blood was collected in heparin tubes, from which PBMCs were isolated by histopaque density gradient and cryopreserved in approximately 10% DMSO. Using the DNeasy Blood and Tissue Kit along with Proteinase K and RNase treatment, genomic DNA was extracted from 7 PBMC specimens and 9 or 10 flash-frozen tumor specimens. A remark on this clone: It lacks a known antigen. No clone much larger than this one lies a single base away; base qualities are absent.

Sequencing input: PBMCs. The sequence joins TRBV29-1 to TRBJ2-5, with 13 central nucleotides matching TRBD2. The receptor comes from a human donor with pancreatic ductal adenocarcinoma. The DNA reads TGCAGCGTTGAAGGACTAGCGGGAGGCTACACCCAGTACTTC. Its translation is CSVEGLAGGYTQYF.